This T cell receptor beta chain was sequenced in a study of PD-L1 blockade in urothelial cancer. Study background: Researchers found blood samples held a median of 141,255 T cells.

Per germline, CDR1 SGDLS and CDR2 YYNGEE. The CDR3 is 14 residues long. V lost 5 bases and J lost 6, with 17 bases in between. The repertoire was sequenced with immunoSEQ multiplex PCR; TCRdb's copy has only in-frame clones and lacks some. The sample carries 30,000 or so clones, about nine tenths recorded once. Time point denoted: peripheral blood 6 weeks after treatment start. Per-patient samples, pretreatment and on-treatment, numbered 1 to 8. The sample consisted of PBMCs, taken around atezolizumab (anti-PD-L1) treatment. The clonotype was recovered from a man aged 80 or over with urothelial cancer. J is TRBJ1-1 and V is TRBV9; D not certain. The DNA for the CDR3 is TGTGCCAGCAGGTCGCGGGTGCCCGGGTCTGAAGCTTTCTTT. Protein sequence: CASRSRVPGSEAFF. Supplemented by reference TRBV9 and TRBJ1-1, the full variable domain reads DSGVTQTPKHLITATGQRVTLRCSPRSGDLSVYWYQQSLDQGLQFLIQYYNGEERAKGNILERFSAQQFPDLHSELNLSSLELGDSALYFCASRSRVPGSEAFFGQGTRLTVV.